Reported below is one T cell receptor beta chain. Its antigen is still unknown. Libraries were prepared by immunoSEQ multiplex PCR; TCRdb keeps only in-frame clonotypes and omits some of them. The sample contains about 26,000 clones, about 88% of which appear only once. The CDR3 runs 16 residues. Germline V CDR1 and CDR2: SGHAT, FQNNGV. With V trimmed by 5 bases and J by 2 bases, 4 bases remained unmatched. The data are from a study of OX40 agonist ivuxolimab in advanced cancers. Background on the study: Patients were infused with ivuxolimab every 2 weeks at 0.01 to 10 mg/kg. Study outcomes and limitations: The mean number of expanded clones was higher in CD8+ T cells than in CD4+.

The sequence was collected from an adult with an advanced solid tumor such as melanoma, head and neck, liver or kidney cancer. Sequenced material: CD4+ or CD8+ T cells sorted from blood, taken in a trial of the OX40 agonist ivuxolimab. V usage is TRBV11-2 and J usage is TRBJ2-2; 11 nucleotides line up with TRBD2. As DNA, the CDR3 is TGTGCCAGCAGCGAGGGACTAGCGGACAACACCGGGGAGCTGTTTTTT. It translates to CASSEGLADNTGELFF.